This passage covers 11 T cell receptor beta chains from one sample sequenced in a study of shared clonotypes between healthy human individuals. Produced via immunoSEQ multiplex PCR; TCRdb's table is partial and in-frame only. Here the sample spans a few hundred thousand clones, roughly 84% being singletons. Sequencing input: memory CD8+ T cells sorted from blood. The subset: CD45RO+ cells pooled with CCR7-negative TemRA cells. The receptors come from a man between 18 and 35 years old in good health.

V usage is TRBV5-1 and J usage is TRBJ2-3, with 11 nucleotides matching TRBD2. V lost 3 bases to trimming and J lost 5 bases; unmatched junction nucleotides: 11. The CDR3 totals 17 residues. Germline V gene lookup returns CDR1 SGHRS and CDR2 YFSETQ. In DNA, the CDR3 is TGCGCCAGCAGCTCCCGAAATAGCGGGGGGGCCAGAGATACGCAGTATTTT. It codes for CASSSRNSGGARDTQYF. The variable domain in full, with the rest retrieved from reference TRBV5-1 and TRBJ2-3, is KAGVTQTPRYLIKTRGQQVTLSCSPISGHRSVSWYQQTPGQGLQFLFEYFSETQRNKGNFPGRFSGRQFSNSRSEMNVSTLELGDSALYLCASSSRNSGGARDTQYFGPGTRLTVL.

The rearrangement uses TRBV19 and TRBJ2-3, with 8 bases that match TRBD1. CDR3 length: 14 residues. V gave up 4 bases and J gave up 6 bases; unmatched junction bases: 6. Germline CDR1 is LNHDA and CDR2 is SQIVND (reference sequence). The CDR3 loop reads CASSTLTGEDTQYF. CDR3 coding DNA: TGTGCCAGTAGTACCCTGACAGGGGAGGATACGCAGTATTTT.

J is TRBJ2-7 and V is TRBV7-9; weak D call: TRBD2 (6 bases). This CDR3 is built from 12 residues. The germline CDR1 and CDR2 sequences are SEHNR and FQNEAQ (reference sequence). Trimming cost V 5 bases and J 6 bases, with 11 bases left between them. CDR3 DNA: TGTGCCAGCAGCCCGGACGGGGGCGAGCAGTACTTC. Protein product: CASSPDGGEQYF.

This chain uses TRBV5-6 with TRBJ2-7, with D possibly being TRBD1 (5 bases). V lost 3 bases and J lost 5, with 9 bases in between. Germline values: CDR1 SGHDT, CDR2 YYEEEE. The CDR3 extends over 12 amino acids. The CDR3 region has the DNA TGTGCCAGCAGCTGGGGCACCAACGAGCAGTACTTC. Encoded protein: CASSWGTNEQYF.

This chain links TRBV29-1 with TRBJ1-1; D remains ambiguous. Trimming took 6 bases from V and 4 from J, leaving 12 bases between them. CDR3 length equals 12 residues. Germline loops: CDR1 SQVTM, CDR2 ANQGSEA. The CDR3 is CSVRVSATEAFF. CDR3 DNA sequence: TGCAGCGTGCGGGTCAGCGCCACTGAAGCTTTCTTT.

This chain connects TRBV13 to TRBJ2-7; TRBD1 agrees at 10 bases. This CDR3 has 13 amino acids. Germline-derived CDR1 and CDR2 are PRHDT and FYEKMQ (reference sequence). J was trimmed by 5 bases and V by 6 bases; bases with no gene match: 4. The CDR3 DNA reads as TGTGCCAGCAGTCAGGGACAGGGGAACGAGCAGTACTTC. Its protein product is CASSQGQGNEQYF.

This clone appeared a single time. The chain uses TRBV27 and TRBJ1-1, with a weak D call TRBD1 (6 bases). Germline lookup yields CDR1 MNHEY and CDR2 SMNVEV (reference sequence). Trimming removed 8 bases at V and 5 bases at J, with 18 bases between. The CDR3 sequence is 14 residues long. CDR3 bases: TGTGCCAGCCATGACGCCCTAAGGGGGACTGAAGCTTTCTTT. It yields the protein CASHDALRGTEAFF.

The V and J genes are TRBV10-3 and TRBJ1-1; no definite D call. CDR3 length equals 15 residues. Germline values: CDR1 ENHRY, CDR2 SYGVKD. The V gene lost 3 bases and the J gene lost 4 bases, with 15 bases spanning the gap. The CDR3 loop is CAISDTPGRSTEAFF. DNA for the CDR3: TGTGCCATCAGTGACACTCCGGGTCGGAGCACTGAAGCTTTCTTT.

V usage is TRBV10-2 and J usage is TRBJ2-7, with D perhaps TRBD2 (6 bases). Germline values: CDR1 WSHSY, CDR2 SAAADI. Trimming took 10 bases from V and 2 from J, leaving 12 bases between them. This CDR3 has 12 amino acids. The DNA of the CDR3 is TGCGCCACCGAGGCGGGGCCCTACGAGCAGTACTTC. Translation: CATEAGPYEQYF.

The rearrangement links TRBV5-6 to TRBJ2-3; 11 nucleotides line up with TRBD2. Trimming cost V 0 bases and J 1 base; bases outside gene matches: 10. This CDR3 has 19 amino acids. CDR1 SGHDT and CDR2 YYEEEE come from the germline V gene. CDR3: CASSLAGLAGGRGTDTQYF. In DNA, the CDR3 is TGTGCCAGCAGCTTGGCCGGGTTAGCGGGGGGGCGAGGCACAGATACGCAGTATTTT.

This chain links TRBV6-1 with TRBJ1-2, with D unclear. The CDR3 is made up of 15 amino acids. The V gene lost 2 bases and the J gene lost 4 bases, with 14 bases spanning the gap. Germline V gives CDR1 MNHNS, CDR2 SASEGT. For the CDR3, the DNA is TGTGCCAGCAGTGAAATCGGGATGTTCGGCTATGGCTACACCTTC. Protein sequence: CASSEIGMFGYGYTF.